The entry below describes one T cell receptor beta chain. This entry comes from a study of blood T cell repertoires in COVID-19. Study-wide background: The cDNA or gDNA used as material had been derived from T cells, B-cell-depleted T cells, or PBMCs.

V was pared by 1 base and J by 6 bases, with 10 bases between. CDR3 size: 14 residues. CDR1 is SGHTA, CDR2 FQGNSA, per germline. In the source study's methods: Amplified reference gene primers provided the basis for estimating nucleated cell counts. Repertoires were generated with immunoSEQ multiplex PCR, while TCRdb's copy carries only in-frame clones and drops some. The V and J calls and clone size were taken over from that table, and D and trimming were inferred from the DNA. The sample includes about 380,000 clones, roughly 77% seen only once; the top ten take around 1%. This chain joins TRBV7-2 and TRBJ2-1; a possible D gene is TRBD2 (5 bases). Sample: peripheral blood. The TCR originated in a human donor with acute or convalescent COVID-19. The donor label of this sample is uncertain. This CDR3 reads CASSLEVASNEQFF. The CDR3 DNA reads TGTGCCAGCAGCTTAGAGGTAGCGTCCAATGAGCAGTTCTTC.